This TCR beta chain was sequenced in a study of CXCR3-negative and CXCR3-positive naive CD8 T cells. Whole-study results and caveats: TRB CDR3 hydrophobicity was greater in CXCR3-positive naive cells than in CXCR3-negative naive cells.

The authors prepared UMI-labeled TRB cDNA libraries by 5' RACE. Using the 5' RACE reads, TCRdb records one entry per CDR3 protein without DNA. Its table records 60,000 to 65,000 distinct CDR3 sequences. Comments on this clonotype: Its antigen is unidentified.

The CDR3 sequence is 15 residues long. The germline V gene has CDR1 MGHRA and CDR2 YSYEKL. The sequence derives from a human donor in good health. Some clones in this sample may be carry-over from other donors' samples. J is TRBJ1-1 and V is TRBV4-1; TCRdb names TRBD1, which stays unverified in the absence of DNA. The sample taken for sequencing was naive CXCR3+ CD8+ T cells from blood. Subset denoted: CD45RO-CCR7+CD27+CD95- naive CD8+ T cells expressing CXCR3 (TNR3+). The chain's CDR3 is CASSQDVGVDTEAFF.